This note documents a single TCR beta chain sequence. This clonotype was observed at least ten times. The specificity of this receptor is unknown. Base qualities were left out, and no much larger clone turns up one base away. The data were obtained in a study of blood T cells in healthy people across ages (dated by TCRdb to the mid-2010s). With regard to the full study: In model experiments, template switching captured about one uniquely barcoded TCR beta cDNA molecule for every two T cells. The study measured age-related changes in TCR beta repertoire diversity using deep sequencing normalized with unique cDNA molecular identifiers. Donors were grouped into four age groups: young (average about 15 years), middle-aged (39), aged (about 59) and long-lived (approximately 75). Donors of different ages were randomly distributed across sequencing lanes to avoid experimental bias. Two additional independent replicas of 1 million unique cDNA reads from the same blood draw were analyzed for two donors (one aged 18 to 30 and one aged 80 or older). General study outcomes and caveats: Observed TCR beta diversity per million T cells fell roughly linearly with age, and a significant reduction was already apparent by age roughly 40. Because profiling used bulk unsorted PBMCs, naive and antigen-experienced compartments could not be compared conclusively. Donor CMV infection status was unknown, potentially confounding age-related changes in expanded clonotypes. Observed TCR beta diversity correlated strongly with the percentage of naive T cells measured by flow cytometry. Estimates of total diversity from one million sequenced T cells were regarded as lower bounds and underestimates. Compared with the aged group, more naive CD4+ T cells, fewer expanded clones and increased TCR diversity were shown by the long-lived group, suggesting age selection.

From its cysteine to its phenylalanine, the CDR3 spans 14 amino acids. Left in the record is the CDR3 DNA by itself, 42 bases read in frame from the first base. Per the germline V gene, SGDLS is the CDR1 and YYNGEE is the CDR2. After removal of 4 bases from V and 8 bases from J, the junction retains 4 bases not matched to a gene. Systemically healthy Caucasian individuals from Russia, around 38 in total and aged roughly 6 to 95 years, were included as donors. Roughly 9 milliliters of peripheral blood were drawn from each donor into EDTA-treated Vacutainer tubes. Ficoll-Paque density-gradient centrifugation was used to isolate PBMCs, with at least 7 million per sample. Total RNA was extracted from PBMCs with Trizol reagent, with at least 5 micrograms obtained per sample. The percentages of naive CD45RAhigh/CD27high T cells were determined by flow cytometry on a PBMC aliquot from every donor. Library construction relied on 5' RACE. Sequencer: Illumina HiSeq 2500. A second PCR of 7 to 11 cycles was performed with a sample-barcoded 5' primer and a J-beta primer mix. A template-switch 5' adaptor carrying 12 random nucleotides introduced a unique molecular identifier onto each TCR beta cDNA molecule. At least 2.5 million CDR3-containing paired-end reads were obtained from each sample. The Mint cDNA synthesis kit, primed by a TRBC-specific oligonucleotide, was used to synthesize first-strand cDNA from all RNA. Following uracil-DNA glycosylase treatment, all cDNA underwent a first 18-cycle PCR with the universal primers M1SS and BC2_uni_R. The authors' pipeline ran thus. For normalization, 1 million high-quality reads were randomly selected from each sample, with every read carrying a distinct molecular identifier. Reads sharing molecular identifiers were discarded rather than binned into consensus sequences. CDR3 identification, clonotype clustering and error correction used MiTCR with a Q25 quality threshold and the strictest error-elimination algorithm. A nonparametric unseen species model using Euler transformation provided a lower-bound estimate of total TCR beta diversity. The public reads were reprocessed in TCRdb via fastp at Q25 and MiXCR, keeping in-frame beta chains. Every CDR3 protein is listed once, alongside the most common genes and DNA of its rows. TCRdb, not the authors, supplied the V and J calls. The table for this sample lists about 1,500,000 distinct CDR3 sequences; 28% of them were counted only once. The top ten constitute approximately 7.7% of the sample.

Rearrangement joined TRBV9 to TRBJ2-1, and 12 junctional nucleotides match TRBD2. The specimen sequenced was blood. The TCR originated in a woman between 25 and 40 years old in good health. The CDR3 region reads CASSRTSGMDEQFF. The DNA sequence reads TGTGCCAGCAGCAGGACTAGCGGGATGGATGAGCAGTTCTTC.